This entry is about one T cell receptor beta chain. TCRdb's table, derived via immunoSEQ multiplex PCR, lists solely in-frame clones and lacks some. The sample has about 82,000 clones; around 94% are singletons. Germline-derived CDR1 and CDR2 are SGHTA and FQGNSA. Between the trimmed V and J ends, which lost 4 bases and 1 base, there was a span of 13 bases. The CDR3 loop spans 15 amino acids. The source of the sample is a study of cytomegalovirus exposure and HLA in healthy donors. The TCR originated in a man younger than 35 in good health and CMV-seronegative. Source material: PBMCs. V is TRBV7-2 and J is TRBJ1-1; D uncertain. The CDR3 nucleotides read TGTGCCAGCAGCTCCAACCCCTACAGGAACACTGAAGCTTTCTTT. Protein product: CASSSNPYRNTEAFF.